This TCR beta chain was profiled in a study of T cells after yellow fever vaccination. MiXCR was run by TCRdb on the 5' RACE reads, yielding one entry per CDR3 protein. Of roughly 340,000 distinct CDR3 sequences in the sample, roughly 8.7% were seen once. The receptor's source is a man aged 18 to 29 who received the YFV17D yellow fever vaccine. The sequencing here drew on PBMCs, taken on the day of the first yellow fever vaccination.

CDR3 DNA: TGTGCCGCCGATCGGACAGGGGGCCCCACCCCGGAGACCCAGTACTTC. As protein: CAADRTGGPTPETQYF. The chain employs TRBV6-1 and TRBJ2-5; 11 bases are shared with TRBD1. V lost 11 bases and J lost 5; bases outside the gene matches: 16. CDR1 is MNHNS, CDR2 SASEGT, per germline. The CDR3 is 16 amino acids.